Below, 15 T cell receptor beta chains from the same sample are listed, as sequenced in a study of blood T cell repertoires in COVID-19. Some clones are missing from TCRdb's copy, which holds only in-frame ones; the method was immunoSEQ multiplex PCR. This table holds some 300,000 clones, about 90% found once. The specimen sequenced was PBMCs or T cells enriched from blood (not recorded which). The receptors stem from a woman between 25 and 40 years old who had recovered from COVID-19.

The chain carries TRBV28 and TRBJ2-7, with 9 bases matching TRBD1. Per the germline V gene, CDR1 is MDHEN and CDR2 is SYDVKM. J was trimmed by 5 bases and V by 4 bases; bases with no gene match: 9. The length of the CDR3 is 15 residues. CDR3 nucleotide sequence: TGTGCCAGCAGTTCCCCCGGACAGGGGAGAGACGAGCAGTACTTC. Protein sequence: CASSSPGQGRDEQYF.

The chain uses TRBV3-1 (or the pseudogene TRBV3-2) and TRBJ1-6, with D possibly TRBD1 on 6 matching bases. Between the trimmed V and J ends, which lost 1 base and 7 bases, there was a span of 11 bases. This CDR3 is built from 15 residues. Germline-derived CDR1 and CDR2 are LGHDT and YNNKEL (reference sequence). For the CDR3, the DNA is TGTGCCAGCAGCCAAGGGGGGCTGGGGAATTCACCCCTCCACTTT. The encoded protein is CASSQGGLGNSPLHF.

The chain links TRBV29-1 to TRBJ1-1; 8 bases are shared with TRBD1. The CDR3 is 14 amino acids. CDR1 is SQVTM, CDR2 ANQGSEA, per germline. V lost 3 bases to trimming and J lost 5 bases; unmatched junction nucleotides: 8. The DNA of the CDR3 is TGCAGCGTTGACCCAGACAGGGGTAGGACTGAAGCTTTCTTT. Its translation is CSVDPDRGRTEAFF.

This clone was counted once. The V gene is TRBV30, the J gene TRBJ2-3; TRBD2 is a possible D gene (6 bases). Deletions cut 7 bases from V and 4 bases from J, with 21 bases between. The CDR3 length is 15 residues. Germline lookup yields CDR1 GTSNPN and CDR2 SVGIG (reference sequence). CDR3 sequence: CASPGAGSPPDTQYF. The CDR3 bases are TGTGCCTCACCCGGGGCGGGGTCCCCCCCAGATACGCAGTATTTT.

This rearrangement joins TRBV19 to TRBJ1-6, with 9 bases lining up with TRBD1. The CDR3 is 14 amino acids. The germline V gene encodes CDR1 LNHDA and CDR2 SQIVND (reference sequence). V lost 7 bases, J lost 10 bases, and 8 bases stayed unmatched. CDR3 in amino acids: CASMGTGNDSPLHF. The DNA for the CDR3 is TGTGCCAGTATGGGGACAGGGAATGACTCACCCCTCCACTTT.

J is TRBJ2-3 and V is TRBV4-1; TRBD1 aligns across 7 bases. The germline gives CDR1 MGHRA, CDR2 YSYEKL. The CDR3 length is 13 residues. The J segment lost 2 bases and the V segment lost 5 bases, leaving 1 base of the junction unmatched. The CDR3 here is CASSGTDTDTQYF. CDR3 in DNA: TGCGCCAGCAGCGGGACAGACACAGATACGCAGTATTTT.

The chain employs TRBV7-6 and TRBJ1-1, with 8 bases identical to TRBD1. CDR3 length equals 15 residues. Trimming cost V 5 bases and J 5 bases; bases outside gene matches: 10. Germline values: CDR1 SGHVS, CDR2 FNYEAQ. CDR3 residues: CASSPDRGPGTEAFF. DNA of the CDR3: TGTGCCAGCAGCCCCGACAGGGGCCCTGGAACTGAAGCTTTCTTT. Using reference TRBV7-6 and TRBJ1-1 for the parts outside the CDR3, the full variable domain is GAGVSQSPRYKVTKRGQDVALRCDPISGHVSLYWYRQALGQGPEFLTYFNYEAQQDKSGLPNDRFSAERPEGSISTLTIQRTEQRDSAMYRCASSPDRGPGTEAFFGQGTRLTVV.

V and J are TRBV28 and TRBJ1-2; a weak D match, TRBD1 (6 bases). CDR1 is MDHEN and CDR2 is SYDVKM in the germline V gene. Trimming shortened V by 3 bases and J by 9 bases, and 17 bases separated the two germline ends. The CDR3 has 14 residues. The CDR3 nucleotides read TGTGCCAGCAGTTTGGGGGGGCTAAGGCTGCGCTACACCTTC. It is translated as CASSLGGLRLRYTF.

This clone was recorded once. The chain links TRBV11-2 to TRBJ2-3, with a possible D match to TRBD2 (6 bases). Germline values: CDR1 SGHAT, CDR2 FQNNGV. V was cut by 4 bases and J by 12 bases, with 11 bases left in between. CDR3 length: 11 amino acids. The CDR3 DNA reads as TGTGCCAGCAGCTCGGGAGTTGCTCAGTATTTT. It codes for CASSSGVAQYF. Based on the CDR3 plus reference TRBV11-2 and TRBJ2-3, the full variable domain is EAGVAQSPRYKIIEKRQSVAFWCNPISGHATLYWYQQILGQGPKLLIQFQNNGVVDDSQLPKDRFSAERLKGVDSTLKIQPAKLEDSAVYLCASSSGVAQYFGPGTRLTVL.

The chain uses TRBV7-8 and TRBJ2-2; tentatively, D is TRBD1 (6 bases). CDR3 length: 14 residues. Trimming took off 7 bases at V and 7 bases at J, with 16 bases between the two ends. Germline V gene data show CDR1 as SGHVS and CDR2 as FQNEAQ. The CDR3 here is CASIPSGANGELFF. For the CDR3, the DNA is TGTGCCAGCATACCGTCAGGGGCGAACGGGGAGCTGTTTTTT.

This rearrangement joins TRBV7-8 to TRBJ2-5; D unresolved. The CDR3 runs 15 residues. Germline loops: CDR1 SGHVS, CDR2 FQNEAQ. V was clipped by 2 bases and J by 3 bases, with 13 bases between them. The DNA of the CDR3 is TGTGCCAGCAGCTTAATGCAGGCCCTTAAAGAGACCCAGTACTTC. As protein: CASSLMQALKETQYF.

The chain combines TRBV27 with TRBJ1-1, with D hard to call. The V end lost 6 bases, the J end lost 1 base, and 6 bases lay between the germline ends. The CDR3 spans 12 residues. CDR1 and CDR2 from the germline V gene are MNHEY and SMNVEV (reference sequence). CDR3 in amino acids: CASSPSNTEAFF. In DNA form, the CDR3 reads TGTGCCAGCAGCCCCTCGAACACTGAAGCTTTCTTT.

The chain links TRBV5-1 to TRBJ1-1, with TRBD1 as a possible D gene (5 bases). Germline CDR1 reads SGHRS; CDR2 reads YFSETQ. The CDR3 has 13 amino acids. V gave up 0 bases and J gave up 6 bases, with 9 bases separating them. The CDR3 bases are TGCGCCAGCAGCTTGGTGGCAGGGCCTGAAGCTTTCTTT. Translating gives CASSLVAGPEAFF.

This clone was observed a few times. The gene calls are TRBV5-5 and TRBJ1-2, with TRBD1 matching 9 bases. V lost 4 bases to trimming and J lost 4 bases; unmatched junction nucleotides: 5. Per germline, CDR1 SGHKS and CDR2 YYEKEE (reference sequence). CDR3 size: 14 residues. Here the CDR3 DNA reads TGTGCCAGCAGCCATGGGACAGGGCCCTATGGCTACACCTTC. It is translated as CASSHGTGPYGYTF.

In this sample, this clone turned up once. The rearrangement links TRBV5-1 to TRBJ2-2; TRBD1 matches at 12 bases. Trimming at V came to 4 bases and at J to 5 bases, leaving 12 bases not matched to a gene. The CDR3 has 18 amino acids. Germline V CDR1 and CDR2: SGHRS, YFSETQ. The CDR3 reads CASSVGLRDRGLTGELFF. The CDR3 DNA reads TGCGCCAGCAGCGTTGGGCTCCGGGACAGGGGGCTTACCGGGGAGCTGTTTTTT.